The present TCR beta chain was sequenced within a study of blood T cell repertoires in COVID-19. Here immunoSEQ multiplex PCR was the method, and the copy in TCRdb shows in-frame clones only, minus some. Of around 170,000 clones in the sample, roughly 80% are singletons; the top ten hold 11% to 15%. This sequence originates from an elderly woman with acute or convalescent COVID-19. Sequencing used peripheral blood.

CDR3 region: CAWKGQNYEQYF. CDR3 DNA sequence: TGTGCCTGGAAGGGACAGAACTACGAGCAGTACTTC. The V gene is TRBV30, the J gene TRBJ2-7, with 7 nucleotides matching TRBD1. The CDR3 has 12 amino acids. Germline V gene data show CDR1 as GTSNPN and CDR2 as SVGIG (reference sequence). V dropped 4 bases and J dropped 3; count of bases not matched to a gene: 3.